These 7 T cell receptor beta chains were sequenced from one sample in a study of cytomegalovirus exposure and HLA in healthy donors. The PCR made use of 60 Vbeta and 13 Jbeta primers. The repertoire was sequenced with immunoSEQ multiplex PCR; TCRdb's copy has only in-frame clones and lacks some. This table has roughly 170,000 clones, approximately 80% appearing once. Source material: PBMCs. Every receptor here comes from a girl aged 2-10 years in good health and CMV-seropositive.

The rearrangement links TRBV6-1 to TRBJ2-1, with D tentatively TRBD1 (5 bases). In germline, CDR1 is MNHNS, CDR2 SASEGT. This CDR3 contains 13 residues. Trimming pared 2 bases from V and 6 bases from J, leaving 8 bases between. For the CDR3, the DNA is TGTGCCAGCAGTGAAACCGACAGCAATGAGCAGTTCTTC. Encoded protein: CASSETDSNEQFF.

The V and J genes are TRBV5-1 and TRBJ1-2, with D perhaps TRBD1 (5 bases). Germline V gene lookup returns CDR1 SGHRS and CDR2 YFSETQ. V was shortened by 5 bases and J by 7 bases, with 15 bases between the two germline ends. The CDR3 covers 13 residues. DNA of the CDR3: TGCGCCAGCAGTCGAGAGCCAGGGTTTGGCTACACCTTC. Its protein is CASSREPGFGYTF.

The V gene is TRBV5-1, the J gene TRBJ2-7; possibly TRBD2 for D (5 bases). Germline-derived CDR1 and CDR2 are SGHRS and YFSETQ. V dropped 4 bases and J dropped 2 bases, with 13 bases sitting between them. The CDR3 contains 14 residues. In nucleotides, the CDR3 is TGCGCCAGCAGCCTTCGGACTTCTACCTACGAGCAGTACTTC. This encodes CASSLRTSTYEQYF.

This chain uses TRBV6-1 with TRBJ1-1; D possibly corresponds to TRBD1 (6 bases). The CDR3 contains 19 residues. Germline CDR1 is MNHNS and CDR2 is SASEGT. Trimming pared 1 base from V and 3 bases from J, leaving 24 bases between. The CDR3 bases are TGTGCCAGCAGTGAAGGTAACGGGCAGGGGACGTCTAGGGACACTGAAGCTTTCTTT. Protein: CASSEGNGQGTSRDTEAFF.

V gene TRBV10-3 combines with J gene TRBJ1-6; the D gene is possibly TRBD1 (5 bases). There are 15 residues in the CDR3. Germline-derived CDR1 and CDR2 are ENHRY and SYGVKD. V was cut by 7 bases and J by 5 bases, with 15 bases left in between. The CDR3 spells CAITPEGLHNSPLHF. For the CDR3, the DNA is TGTGCCATCACCCCGGAGGGACTCCATAATTCACCCCTCCACTTT.

The J gene is TRBJ1-5, the V gene TRBV18; 7 bases are shared with TRBD1. The V segment lost 0 bases and the J segment 0 bases; nucleotides outside the gene matches: 2. This CDR3 has 16 amino acids. The germline CDR1 and CDR2 sequences are KGHSH and LQKENI. The CDR3 DNA reads as TGTGCCAGCTCACCACCAGGGGGCAATAGCAATCAGCCCCAGCATTTT. The encoded protein is CASSPPGGNSNQPQHF.

This rearrangement joins TRBV9 to TRBJ2-3; TRBD2 matches 13 bases. J was trimmed by 4 bases and V by 4 bases; bases with no gene match: 6. The CDR3 has 16 amino acids. Germline values: CDR1 SGDLS, CDR2 YYNGEE. The CDR3 is CASSPPLAGGPDTQYF. The CDR3 nucleotides are TGTGCCAGCAGCCCACCACTAGCGGGGGGGCCAGATACGCAGTATTTT.